These 22 T cell receptor beta chains were sequenced from one sample in a study of Ad26.COV2.S vaccination and SARS-CoV-2 variants. Some clones are missing from TCRdb's copy, which holds only in-frame ones; the method was immunoSEQ multiplex PCR. The sample has 360,000 or so clones; about nine tenths are singletons. Described treatment: 15 to 20 received Ad26.COV2.S at low or high dose, single or two shots; roughly five received placebo; per-sample allocation not given. After the first vaccine or placebo injection, samples were drawn on day 63. The starting material was peripheral blood, obtained in a trial of Ad26.COV2.S vaccine versus placebo. The source of these receptors is a person between 18 and 60 years old who received the Ad26.COV2.S COVID-19 vaccine or a placebo.

The chain carries TRBV14 and TRBJ1-6, with a possible D match to TRBD1 (5 bases). V dropped 2 bases and J dropped 9 bases, with 17 bases sitting between them. Germline values: CDR1 SGHDN, CDR2 FVKESK. The CDR3 has 16 residues. The CDR3 DNA reads as TGTGCCAGCAGCCAATCAGGGAGCCATCGGGGTTCACCCCTCCACTTT. Residues: CASSQSGSHRGSPLHF.

The chain couples TRBV7-3 to TRBJ2-1, with TRBD2 matching 9 bases. Looked up from germline, CDR1 is SGHTA and CDR2 is FQGTGA. The CDR3 length is 14 residues. The ends lost 5 bases at V and 9 bases at J; junction bases unmatched: 8. The CDR3 DNA is TGTGCCAGCAGCCCCGCGGGGGGGCGGTTTGAGCAGTTCTTC. Its translation is CASSPAGGRFEQFF.

This sequence joins TRBV27 and TRBJ2-5, with a weak D call TRBD2 (6 bases). The V end lost 4 bases, the J end lost 7 bases, and 13 bases lay between the germline ends. The CDR3 is made up of 13 amino acids. CDR1 is MNHEY, CDR2 SMNVEV, per germline (reference sequence). The CDR3 sequence: CASSSFSGGTQYF. The DNA for the CDR3 is TGTGCCAGCAGTTCTTTTTCCGGGGGGACCCAGTACTTC.

The chain is built from TRBV11-1 and TRBJ1-1, with D possibly TRBD1 on 5 matching bases. The CDR3 is made up of 14 amino acids. Germline V gene data show CDR1 as SGHAT and CDR2 as FQDESV (reference sequence). V lost 4 bases, J lost 1 base, and 10 bases lay in between. The CDR3 reads CASSSRDRNTEAFF. The CDR3, as DNA: TGTGCCAGCAGCTCCCGTGACAGGAACACTGAAGCTTTCTTT.

The chain combines TRBV11-2 with TRBJ2-7, with 7 nucleotides matching TRBD1. The V gene end was trimmed by 1 base and the J gene end by 3 bases; junction bases not matched to a gene: 6. The CDR3 spans 15 residues. Germline lookup yields CDR1 SGHAT and CDR2 FQNNGV. The CDR3 coding sequence is TGTGCCAGCAGCTTAGGGCCGGGACAGAACTACGAGCAGTACTTC. Amino acids: CASSLGPGQNYEQYF. The entire variable domain, with the rest obtained from reference TRBV11-2 and TRBJ2-7, is as follows: EAGVAQSPRYKIIEKRQSVAFWCNPISGHATLYWYQQILGQGPKLLIQFQNNGVVDDSQLPKDRFSAERLKGVDSTLKIQPAKLEDSAVYLCASSLGPGQNYEQYFGPGTRLTVT.

Here the CDR3 reads CASSLTETDTQYF. CDR3 in DNA: TGCGCCAGCAGCCTCACAGAAACAGATACGCAGTATTTT. V is TRBV4-1 and J is TRBJ2-3, with no clear D. Trimming removed 4 bases from V and 3 bases from J, with 8 bases in between. This CDR3 spans 13 amino acids. CDR1 and CDR2 from the germline V gene are MGHRA and YSYEKL.

The CDR3 sequence is CASSYIGGRTGELFF. The CDR3 coding sequence is TGCGCCAGCAGCTACATAGGGGGCCGCACCGGGGAGCTGTTTTTT. The rearrangement links TRBV5-1 to TRBJ2-2, with 7 bases fitting TRBD1. Germline V gives CDR1 SGHRS, CDR2 YFSETQ. V lost 3 bases, J lost 4 bases, and 6 bases stayed unmatched. This CDR3 is built from 15 residues.

The chain carries TRBV7-9 and TRBJ1-5, with D perhaps matching TRBD1 (5 bases). CDR3 length equals 15 residues. The V gene's germline CDR1 is SEHNR and CDR2 FQNEAQ (reference sequence). Deletions cut 5 bases from V and 6 bases from J, with 17 bases between. For the CDR3, the DNA is TGTGCCAGCAGCGGAGACTTGGGGGGGGGTCAGCCCCAGCATTTT. Protein product: CASSGDLGGGQPQHF.

The chain employs TRBV2 and TRBJ2-3, with TRBD2 as a possible D gene (5 bases). Germline V gene sequence: CDR1 SNHLY, CDR2 FYNNEI. V lost 1 base and J 2 bases, leaving 13 bases between the germline ends. The CDR3 consists of 16 residues. This chain's CDR3 is CASSEGGWYNTDTQYF. The CDR3 nucleotides read TGTGCCAGCAGTGAAGGAGGGTGGTATAACACAGATACGCAGTATTTT.

The J gene is TRBJ1-2, the V gene TRBV6-2 or TRBV6-3; TRBD1 matches at 7 bases. Losses at the gene ends were 2 bases for V and 7 bases for J; bases not matched to a gene: 7. This CDR3 is built from 14 residues. Germline assignment: CDR1 MNHEY and CDR2 SVGEGT. The CDR3, as DNA: TGTGCCAGCAGTTACCTGACAGGGATTGGTGGCTACACCTTC. This sequence encodes CASSYLTGIGGYTF.

The gene calls are TRBV5-1 and TRBJ2-5, with D uncertain. From germline, CDR1 is SGHRS and CDR2 YFSETQ. V was cut by 1 base and J by 5 bases, with 3 bases left in between. This CDR3 contains 11 residues. CDR3 protein: CASSLKETQYF. The CDR3, as DNA: TGCGCCAGCAGCTTGAAGGAGACCCAGTACTTC.

The rearrangement links TRBV10-3 to TRBJ2-1; 12 positions agree with TRBD2. This CDR3 region has 16 residues. V trimming: 6 bases; J trimming: 1 base; junction bases outside the gene matches: 4. CDR1 and CDR2 from the germline V gene are ENHRY and SYGVKD. The CDR3 spells CAISPGLAGSYNEQFF. The CDR3 region has the DNA TGTGCCATCAGCCCGGGACTAGCGGGTTCCTACAATGAGCAGTTCTTC.

The gene calls are TRBV5-6 and TRBJ2-1; TRBD2 agrees at 8 bases. Germline trimming cut 9 bases from V and 12 bases from J; bases unmatched to any gene: 23. The germline V gene encodes CDR1 SGHDT and CDR2 YYEEEE. The CDR3 is 16 amino acids. CDR3: CATHLDGGGGAMGQFF. The CDR3 DNA follows: TGTGCCACCCACCTGGACGGGGGGGGCGGTGCCATGGGGCAGTTCTTC.

CDR3 nucleotide sequence: TGTGCCAGTAGTAGAAGATGGACAGGGACGGCCTTGAACACTGAAGCTTTCTTT. It specifies CASSRRWTGTALNTEAFF. The chain is built from TRBV19 and TRBJ1-1, with TRBD1 identical over 8 bases. V lost 4 bases, J lost 0 bases, and 13 bases stayed unmatched. This CDR3 has 18 residues. Germline lookup yields CDR1 LNHDA and CDR2 SQIVND (reference sequence).

The gene calls are TRBV30 and TRBJ1-1; D remains unclear. Deletions cut 4 bases from V and 4 bases from J, with 13 bases between. The germline V gene encodes CDR1 GTSNPN and CDR2 SVGIG (reference sequence). This CDR3 contains 13 residues. The CDR3 reads CAWTLPRATEAFF. The CDR3 coding sequence is TGTGCCTGGACCCTACCTAGGGCCACTGAAGCTTTCTTT.

The chain combines TRBV7-8 with TRBJ2-7, with D perhaps matching TRBD1 or TRBD2 (5 bases each). The CDR3 runs to 13 residues. Germline CDR1 SGHVS, CDR2 FQNEAQ. Trimming took 5 bases from V and 2 from J, leaving 10 bases between them. The CDR3 protein is CASSPPGPYEQYF. The CDR3 DNA follows: TGTGCCAGCAGCCCCCCGGGACCCTACGAGCAGTACTTC.

The chain has TRBV9 and TRBJ1-3; D unresolved. The CDR3 has 12 residues. Germline-derived CDR1 and CDR2 are SGDLS and YYNGEE. Trimming removed 4 bases at V and 6 bases at J, with 8 bases between. This CDR3 is CASSPDLNTIYF. The CDR3 DNA reads as TGTGCCAGCAGCCCAGATCTAAACACCATATATTTT.

The gene calls are TRBV12-3 or TRBV12-4 and TRBJ1-1; TRBD1 matches 7 bases. J was trimmed by 3 bases and V by 7 bases; bases with no gene match: 5. The CDR3 length is 13 residues. In DNA, the CDR3 is TGTGCCAGCAAAGGGGACAGCTACACTGAAGCTTTCTTT. Its protein is CASKGDSYTEAFF.

This chain uses TRBV9 with TRBJ1-1; 7 nucleotides agree with TRBD1. Germline V lookup: CDR1 SGDLS, CDR2 YYNGEE. The CDR3 length is 14 residues. The V and J ends lost 4 bases and 3 bases, in that order; junction bases with no gene match: 6. CDR3 loop: CASSRQGDDTEAFF. As DNA, the CDR3 is TGTGCCAGCAGCCGACAGGGTGACGACACTGAAGCTTTCTTT.

This chain connects TRBV6-5 to TRBJ1-1; D perhaps matches TRBD1 (6 bases). Germline CDR1 and CDR2: MNHEY and SVGAGI. Trimming took 6 bases from V and 1 from J, leaving 12 bases between them. The CDR3 contains 14 residues. The CDR3 sequence: CASSLQGENTEAFF. CDR3 in DNA: TGTGCCAGCAGCCTACAGGGCGAGAACACTGAAGCTTTCTTT.

The genes are TRBV6-1 and TRBJ2-7; possible D gene TRBD2, 6 bases. This CDR3 has 14 residues. Germline CDR1 reads MNHNS; CDR2 reads SASEGT. The V and J ends lost 6 bases and 6 bases respectively, with 18 bases between them. The CDR3 here is CASSTRLVVGEQYF. The CDR3 bases are TGTGCCAGCAGCACCCGACTAGTTGTAGGCGAGCAGTACTTC.

The V call is TRBV9, the J call TRBJ1-3; D is unclear. Germline assignment: CDR1 SGDLS and CDR2 YYNGEE. The CDR3 is 14 amino acids. V was shortened by 4 bases and J by 0 bases, with 8 bases between the two germline ends. The CDR3 nucleotides read TGTGCCAGCAGCACTGCCTCCTCTGGAAACACCATATATTTT. Its protein is CASSTASSGNTIYF.